This T cell receptor beta chain came from a study of blood T cell repertoires in COVID-19. The CDR3 is 18 amino acids. The J segment lost 5 bases and the V segment lost 4 bases, leaving 16 bases of the junction unmatched. The germline V gene has CDR1 SGHRS and CDR2 YFSETQ. Assay used: immunoSEQ multiplex PCR; TCRdb lists only in-frame clones, some missing. The table lists around 140,000 clones, about nine tenths of them singletons, with 2% to 2.5% in the top ten. Sample: peripheral blood. This sequence was found in a man aged 45 to 65 with active COVID-19. The chain carries TRBV5-1 and TRBJ2-2, with 8 bases identical to TRBD1. The CDR3 nucleotides are TGCGCCAGCAGCGTCCGAGGCCAAGGACAGGGAGATACCGGGGAGCTGTTTTTT. Translating it yields CASSVRGQGQGDTGELFF.